These 30 T cell receptor beta chains came from one sample sequenced in a study of blood T cell repertoires in COVID-19. The data were produced by immunoSEQ multiplex PCR, yet TCRdb's version contains in-frame clones alone and is incomplete. In the table there are some 31,000 clones, 92% of which are singletons. Sequencing input: peripheral blood. These receptors were obtained from a man between 50 and 59 years old with active COVID-19.

The gene calls are TRBV15 and TRBJ1-4; D unresolved. Trimming removed 0 bases at V and 5 bases at J, with 10 bases between. CDR1 is LNHNV and CDR2 is YYDKDF in the germline V gene (reference sequence). This CDR3 contains 15 residues. CDR3 nucleotides: TGTGCCACCAGCAGAGATCCGGGTCCCAATGAAAAACTGTTTTTT. Translating gives CATSRDPGPNEKLFF.

The chain has TRBV3-1 (or the pseudogene TRBV3-2) and TRBJ1-1; 9 bases agree with TRBD1. This CDR3 has 15 residues. V lost 0 bases and J lost 5; bases outside the gene matches: 4. CDR1 and CDR2 (germline): LGHDT, YNNKEL (reference sequence). The DNA of the CDR3 is TGTGCCAGCAGCCAAGATGACAGGGGGGGGACTGAAGCTTTCTTT. Its translation: CASSQDDRGGTEAFF.

This sequence joins TRBV2 and TRBJ1-6; D gene unclear. Germline V gene data show CDR1 as SNHLY and CDR2 as FYNNEI. The CDR3 totals 13 residues. Trimming cost V 6 bases and J 7 bases, with 10 bases left between them. This chain's CDR3 is CASRPDINSPLHF. CDR3 bases: TGTGCCAGCAGACCAGACATAAATTCACCCCTCCACTTT.

The chain links TRBV7-9 to TRBJ2-7; 15 bases map to TRBD2. Germline-derived CDR1 and CDR2 are SEHNR and FQNEAQ (reference sequence). The junction had 9 bases not matched to a gene; V was cut back by 4 bases and J by 5 bases. The CDR3 loop spans 17 amino acids. The CDR3 bases are TGTGCCAGCAGCTCGCGGACTAGCGGGGGGGCCGTCAACGAGCAGTACTTC. Its translation is CASSSRTSGGAVNEQYF.

The rearrangement uses TRBV27 and TRBJ1-4, with D unresolved. The V end lost 2 bases, the J end lost 1 base, and 5 bases lay between the germline ends. CDR3 length: 14 residues. Germline lookup yields CDR1 MNHEY and CDR2 SMNVEV (reference sequence). This CDR3 reads CASSLLRTNEKLFF. The CDR3 DNA sequence: TGTGCCAGCAGTTTACTCAGAACTAATGAAAAACTGTTTTTT.

The chain links TRBV27 to TRBJ1-2, with a possible D match to TRBD1 (5 bases). V was cut by 2 bases and J by 7 bases, with 20 bases left in between. The germline gives CDR1 MNHEY, CDR2 SMNVEV (reference sequence). The CDR3 is 16 residues long. CDR3 sequence (DNA): TGTGCCAGCAGTTTACTCTACGGCGGGGGAGGAAGTGGCTACACCTTC. Protein: CASSLLYGGGGSGYTF.

The chain recombines TRBV18 with TRBJ2-3; a possible D gene is TRBD2 (6 bases). This CDR3 contains 18 residues. Trimming shortened V by 3 bases and J by 2 bases, and 21 bases separated the two germline ends. Germline V CDR1 and CDR2: KGHSH, LQKENI. The CDR3 loop is CASSPRTLGRSATDTQYF. The CDR3 DNA is TGTGCCAGCTCACCTAGGACTCTTGGGAGGTCAGCCACAGATACGCAGTATTTT.

The rearrangement joins TRBV25-1 to TRBJ1-1, with D perhaps matching TRBD1 (5 bases). In germline, CDR1 is MGHDK, CDR2 SYGVNS. The CDR3 sequence is 14 residues long. The V and J ends lost 7 bases and 5 bases respectively, with 17 bases between them. CDR3 DNA sequence: TGTGCCAGCACCCCCTTTGGGGGAGGAACTGAAGCTTTCTTT. Amino acids: CASTPFGGGTEAFF.

The chain carries TRBV28 and TRBJ1-2, with D perhaps TRBD1 (5 bases). The V gene's germline CDR1 is MDHEN and CDR2 SYDVKM. This CDR3 region has 12 residues. The V end lost 3 bases, the J end lost 5 bases, and 7 bases lay between the germline ends. DNA for the CDR3: TGTGCCAGCAGTTTGTCAGGGTATGGCTACACCTTC. Its protein is CASSLSGYGYTF.

The chain has TRBV4-1 and TRBJ2-2; D possibly corresponds to TRBD1 (6 bases). The CDR3 spans 16 residues. V shed 5 bases and J shed 3 bases, with 16 bases lying between them. Germline-derived CDR1 and CDR2 are MGHRA and YSYEKL. The CDR3 nucleotides are TGCGCCAGCAGCTACTCGGGACATCGCGACACCGGGGAGCTGTTTTTT. Translation gives CASSYSGHRDTGELFF.

The CDR3 region is CASSPHPQGAQHF. CDR3 DNA: TGTGCCAGCAGTCCACATCCACAGGGGGCCCAGCATTTT. The V and J genes are TRBV12-3 or TRBV12-4 and TRBJ1-5; 8 nucleotides match TRBD1. The CDR3 contains 13 residues. V shed 5 bases, J shed 11 bases, and the junction held 8 bases outside the gene matches.

The V and J genes are TRBV13 and TRBJ2-7; D is unresolved. CDR1 is PRHDT, CDR2 FYEKMQ, per germline (reference sequence). The V end was cut by 4 bases, the J end by 2 bases, with 9 bases between. The length of the CDR3 is 13 residues. CDR3 protein: CASSSTETYEQYF. CDR3 nucleotide sequence: TGTGCCAGCAGCTCGACTGAAACCTACGAGCAGTACTTC.

This chain's CDR3 is CATSPTGINYGYTF. The CDR3 nucleotides are TGTGCCACCAGCCCGACAGGAATTAACTATGGCTACACCTTC. This rearrangement joins TRBV24-1 to TRBJ1-2; D might be TRBD1 (6 bases). The germline V and J ends were trimmed by 7 bases and 1 base, with 12 bases remaining between them. The CDR3 runs to 14 residues. Germline V CDR1 and CDR2: KGHDR, SFDVKD.

The rearrangement uses TRBV6-6 and TRBJ2-1, with a weak D call TRBD2 (6 bases). In germline, CDR1 is MNHNY, CDR2 SVGAGI (reference sequence). V was pared by 3 bases and J by 5 bases, with 14 bases between. This CDR3 spans 15 amino acids. This chain's CDR3 is CASSYSGEPDNEQFF. In DNA, the CDR3 is TGTGCCAGCAGTTATTCGGGGGAGCCGGACAATGAGCAGTTCTTC.

The rearrangement links TRBV2 to TRBJ2-3, with 10 bases lining up with TRBD2. J lost 4 bases, V lost 6 bases, and 4 bases had no gene match. CDR1 SNHLY and CDR2 FYNNEI come from the germline V gene. This CDR3 is 14 amino acids long. The CDR3 DNA follows: TGTGCCAGCAGAGCCGGGACTAGCGCAGATACGCAGTATTTT. Translating gives CASRAGTSADTQYF.

This sequence joins TRBV29-1 and TRBJ2-2; D is perhaps TRBD2 (7 bases). Germline-derived CDR1 and CDR2 are SQVTM and ANQGSEA. The CDR3 sequence is 15 residues long. With 6 bases removed from V and 3 bases from J, the gap between germline ends came to 17 bases. The CDR3 protein is CSVGGLGIYTGELFF. For the CDR3, the DNA is TGCAGCGTGGGGGGGCTAGGGATCTACACCGGGGAGCTGTTTTTT.

The rearrangement joins TRBV4-2 to TRBJ2-1, with 10 bases identical to TRBD1. From germline, CDR1 is LGHNA and CDR2 YNFKEQ. V was clipped by 4 bases and J by 9 bases; unmatched bases: 9. The length of the CDR3 is 15 residues. The CDR3 DNA is TGTGCCAGCAGCCGCGGACAGGGGGATTCGAGTGAGCAGTTCTTC. This sequence encodes CASSRGQGDSSEQFF.

The chain links TRBV6-1 to TRBJ1-1; D is perhaps TRBD1 (6 bases). Trimming removed 2 bases from V and 0 bases from J, with 10 bases in between. Germline loops: CDR1 MNHNS, CDR2 SASEGT. CDR3 length: 15 amino acids. The chain's CDR3 is CASSELTGLNTEAFF. CDR3 nucleotides: TGTGCCAGCAGTGAATTGACAGGCCTGAACACTGAAGCTTTCTTT.

This clone appeared a few times. The genes are TRBV5-1 and TRBJ2-2, with 9 nucleotides matching TRBD1. Losses at the gene ends were 0 bases for V and 4 bases for J; bases not matched to a gene: 1. The CDR3 runs 15 residues. The V gene's germline CDR1 is SGHRS and CDR2 YFSETQ. The CDR3 loop is CASSLGDRVTGELFF. The CDR3 DNA follows: TGCGCCAGCAGCTTGGGGGACAGGGTCACCGGGGAGCTGTTTTTT. Drawing the rest from reference TRBV5-1 and TRBJ2-2, the complete variable domain is KAGVTQTPRYLIKTRGQQVTLSCSPISGHRSVSWYQQTPGQGLQFLFEYFSETQRNKGNFPGRFSGRQFSNSRSEMNVSTLELGDSALYLCASSLGDRVTGELFFGEGSRLTVL.

This rearrangement joins TRBV29-1 to TRBJ2-1; TRBD1 is a possible D gene (6 bases). Germline loops: CDR1 SQVTM, CDR2 ANQGSEA. This CDR3 spans 12 amino acids. The V and J ends lost 5 bases and 5 bases respectively, with 10 bases between them. CDR3 DNA: TGCAGCGTTAAGGGGGTGGACAATGAGCAGTTCTTC. This codes for CSVKGVDNEQFF.

The V call is TRBV6-5, the J call TRBJ2-2; 7 nucleotides line up with TRBD2. Germline V lookup: CDR1 MNHEY, CDR2 SVGAGI. This CDR3 region has 16 residues. With 3 bases clipped from V and 1 base from J, the junction kept 5 bases outside the gene matches. The CDR3 coding sequence is TGTGCCAGCAGTTATTCGGCGGGGGAGAACACCGGGGAGCTGTTTTTT. Protein: CASSYSAGENTGELFF.

The V and J genes are TRBV19 and TRBJ2-5; the D gene is possibly TRBD1 (6 bases). This CDR3 is built from 15 residues. The V gene's germline CDR1 is LNHDA and CDR2 SQIVND (reference sequence). The ends were cut back, 3 bases at V and 0 bases at J, with 11 bases in the middle. The CDR3 DNA reads TGTGCCAGTAGTATGGGGGCCGCGTACCAAGAGACCCAGTACTTC. Amino acids: CASSMGAAYQETQYF.

This chain uses TRBV6-1 with TRBJ2-5, with D tentatively TRBD2 (6 bases). Trimming took 2 bases from V and 2 from J, leaving 18 bases between them. In germline, CDR1 is MNHNS, CDR2 SASEGT. The CDR3 is 17 amino acids. The DNA of the CDR3 is TGTGCCAGCAGTGAAATCGGGAGCGGATTACCACAAGAGACCCAGTACTTC. Protein sequence: CASSEIGSGLPQETQYF.

The chain uses TRBV27 and TRBJ2-2; maybe TRBD1 (6 bases). The V gene's germline CDR1 is MNHEY and CDR2 SMNVEV (reference sequence). V lost 5 bases to trimming and J lost 9 bases, with 10 bases between them. The CDR3 sequence is 12 residues long. The CDR3 here is CASSPGVRELFF. CDR3 DNA sequence: TGTGCCAGCAGTCCAGGGGTGCGGGAGCTGTTTTTT.

The chain has TRBV7-8 and TRBJ2-7; 7 positions match TRBD2. Losses at the gene ends were 1 base for V and 1 base for J; bases not matched to a gene: 16. Germline lookup yields CDR1 SGHVS and CDR2 FQNEAQ. CDR3 size: 19 residues. CDR3 residues: CASSLGLLAVSGRSYEQYF. The CDR3 DNA is TGTGCCAGCAGCTTAGGCCTCCTAGCGGTTAGCGGGCGATCCTACGAGCAGTACTTC.

The V and J genes are TRBV5-6 and TRBJ2-3; 7 bases align to TRBD2. The CDR3 totals 16 residues. The germline V gene encodes CDR1 SGHDT and CDR2 YYEEEE. Germline trimming cut 2 bases from V and 2 bases from J; bases unmatched to any gene: 8. CDR3 amino acids: CASSFRDYPFTDTQYF. CDR3 coding DNA: TGTGCCAGCAGCTTTCGGGACTACCCTTTCACAGATACGCAGTATTTT.

V usage is TRBV28 and J usage is TRBJ2-7; 9 bases match TRBD2. Unmatched junction bases numbered 5, after V lost 6 bases and J lost 2 bases. Germline assignment: CDR1 MDHEN and CDR2 SYDVKM. The CDR3 has 14 residues. The CDR3 DNA sequence: TGTGCCAGCAGCCTTAGCGGGAGAGCCTACGAGCAGTACTTC. This codes for CASSLSGRAYEQYF. Using reference TRBV28 and TRBJ2-7 for the parts outside the CDR3, the full variable domain is DVKVTQSSRYLVKRTGEKVFLECVQDMDHENMFWYRQDPGLGLRLIYFSYDVKMKEKGDIPEGYSVSREKKERFSLILESASTNQTSMYLCASSLSGRAYEQYFGPGTRLTVT.

This clone has just one count. The chain joins TRBV7-3 to TRBJ2-3; 11 positions match TRBD1. Germline assignment: CDR1 SGHTA and CDR2 FQGTGA. V dropped 3 bases and J dropped 5; count of bases not matched to a gene: 1. The CDR3 covers 14 residues. The CDR3 here is CASSLGQGEDTQYF. CDR3 DNA sequence: TGTGCCAGCAGCTTGGGACAGGGGGAAGATACGCAGTATTTT.

V usage is TRBV10-3 and J usage is TRBJ2-7, with 10 bases identical to TRBD1. V gave up 5 bases and J gave up 4 bases; unmatched junction bases: 2. From germline, CDR1 is ENHRY and CDR2 SYGVKD. This CDR3 has 13 residues. In DNA form, the CDR3 reads TGTGCCATCAGTCGGGACAGGGGTTACGAGCAGTACTTC. It translates to CAISRDRGYEQYF.

In this sample, this clone turned up a few times. The chain is built from TRBV5-1 and TRBJ2-7; D unresolved. Germline loops: CDR1 SGHRS, CDR2 YFSETQ. Trimming shortened V by 6 bases and J by 3 bases, and 13 bases separated the two germline ends. This CDR3 contains 13 residues. The CDR3 DNA sequence: TGCGCCAGCACTCATGGTACGGGCTACGAGCAGTACTTC. Its protein product is CASTHGTGYEQYF.